Each of the 8 T cell receptor beta chains below was sequenced from the same sample in a study of siplizumab effects on memory and regulatory T cells. Assay: immunoSEQ multiplex PCR; the TCRdb copy retains only in-frame clones and omits some. This table has some 100,000 clones, approximately 91% appearing once. The specimen sequenced was CD4+ T cells sorted from blood. These receptors all stem from a human donor in good health. Some clones in this sample may be carry-over from other donors' samples.

This clone was seen just once. The J gene is TRBJ2-1, the V gene TRBV5-6; D gene ambiguous. CDR1 SGHDT and CDR2 YYEEEE come from the germline V gene. The CDR3 consists of 12 residues. Trimming removed 3 bases at V and 6 bases at J, with 7 bases between. The DNA for the CDR3 is TGTGCCAGCAGCTCACTCGCCAATGAGCAGTTCTTC. This gives the protein CASSSLANEQFF.

This rearrangement joins TRBV29-1 to TRBJ1-1; D is unclear. CDR1 and CDR2 from the germline V gene are SQVTM and ANQGSEA. The V end was cut by 6 bases, the J end by 2 bases, with 10 bases between. The CDR3 is 12 amino acids. The CDR3 region is CSVRRANTEAFF. CDR3 bases: TGCAGCGTGAGACGGGCCAACACTGAAGCTTTCTTT.

The chain recombines TRBV7-3 with TRBJ2-5; TRBD2 is a possible D gene (6 bases). Germline V gives CDR1 SGHTA, CDR2 FQGTGA. V lost 3 bases, J lost 1 base, and 6 bases lay in between. The CDR3 contains 13 residues. CDR3 residues: CASSFGSQETQYF. The CDR3 coding sequence is TGTGCCAGCAGCTTCGGGAGCCAAGAGACCCAGTACTTC.

The J gene is TRBJ1-2, the V gene TRBV6-5; 7 positions agree with TRBD1. The CDR3 runs to 14 residues. The V segment lost 5 bases and the J segment 2 bases; nucleotides outside the gene matches: 5. Germline-derived CDR1 and CDR2 are MNHEY and SVGAGI. CDR3 loop: CASSRGQLNYGYTF. In nucleotides, the CDR3 is TGTGCCAGCAGTCGGGGACAGCTAAACTATGGCTACACCTTC.

The V call is TRBV7-2, the J call TRBJ2-3; D not resolved. V was clipped by 5 bases and J by 1 base, with 10 bases between them. The CDR3 loop spans 14 amino acids. CDR1 SGHTA and CDR2 FQGNSA come from the germline V gene. The CDR3 coding sequence is TGTGCCAGCAGCCCACGGACCGGCACAGATACGCAGTATTTT. This encodes CASSPRTGTDTQYF.

The chain links TRBV19 to TRBJ2-1; the D call may be TRBD1 or TRBD2 (5 bases each). The CDR3 extends over 16 amino acids. Germline V gene lookup returns CDR1 LNHDA and CDR2 SQIVND (reference sequence). Trimming cost V 3 bases and J 2 bases, with 14 bases left between them. CDR3 sequence: CASSIHWGPTYNEQFF. The CDR3 DNA reads TGTGCCAGTAGTATCCATTGGGGACCTACCTACAATGAGCAGTTCTTC.

V and J are TRBV11-2 and TRBJ1-4; tentatively, D is TRBD1 (6 bases). The CDR3 sequence is 13 residues long. Trimming shortened V by 8 bases and J by 3 bases, and 10 bases separated the two germline ends. Germline-derived CDR1 and CDR2 are SGHAT and FQNNGV. The CDR3 region has the DNA TGTGCCAGCGGCAAGGGGGCTAATGAAAAACTGTTTTTT. Its translation is CASGKGANEKLFF.

The DNA for the CDR3 is TGTGCCAGCAGTTTTAGCGGAGACCCGTACGAGCAGTACTTC. Residues: CASSFSGDPYEQYF. V usage is TRBV28 and J usage is TRBJ2-7, with D perhaps TRBD2 (6 bases). The V gene lost 3 bases and the J gene lost 4 bases, with 13 bases spanning the gap. This CDR3 contains 14 residues. Germline V gives CDR1 MDHEN, CDR2 SYDVKM.